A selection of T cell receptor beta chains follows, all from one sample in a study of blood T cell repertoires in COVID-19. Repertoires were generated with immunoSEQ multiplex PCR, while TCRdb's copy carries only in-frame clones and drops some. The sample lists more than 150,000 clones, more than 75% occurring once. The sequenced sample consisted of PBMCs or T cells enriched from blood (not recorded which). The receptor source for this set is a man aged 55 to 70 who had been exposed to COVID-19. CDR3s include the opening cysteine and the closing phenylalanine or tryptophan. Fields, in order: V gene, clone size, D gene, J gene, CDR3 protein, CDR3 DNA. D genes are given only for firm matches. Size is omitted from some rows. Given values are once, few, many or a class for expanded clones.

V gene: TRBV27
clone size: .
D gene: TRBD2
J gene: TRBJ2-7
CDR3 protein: CASKTSGSSYEQYF
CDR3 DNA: TGTGCCAGTAAAACTAGCGGGAGCTCCTACGAGCAGTACTTC

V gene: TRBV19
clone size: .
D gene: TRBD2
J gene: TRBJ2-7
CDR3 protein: CASSPRAGGPHEQYF
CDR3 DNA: TGTGCCAGTAGTCCAAGAGCGGGAGGGCCCCACGAGCAGTACTTC

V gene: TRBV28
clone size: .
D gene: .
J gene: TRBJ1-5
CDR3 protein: CASKDSLIPQHF
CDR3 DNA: TGTGCCAGCAAGGACAGCTTGATCCCCCAGCATTTT

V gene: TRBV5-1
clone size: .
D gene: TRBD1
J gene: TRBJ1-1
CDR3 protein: CASSLAGTGYLTTEAFF
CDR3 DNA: TGCGCCAGCAGCTTGGCCGGGACAGGGTATCTGACCACTGAAGCTTTCTTT

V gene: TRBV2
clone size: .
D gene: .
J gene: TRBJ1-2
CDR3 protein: CASSEGTPAVNYGYTF
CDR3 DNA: TGTGCCAGCAGTGAGGGGACACCAGCGGTCAACTATGGCTACACCTTC

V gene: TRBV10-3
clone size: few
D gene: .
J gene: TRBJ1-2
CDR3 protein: CAITGGDPYGYTF
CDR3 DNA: TGTGCCATCACGGGCGGGGACCCCTATGGCTACACCTTC

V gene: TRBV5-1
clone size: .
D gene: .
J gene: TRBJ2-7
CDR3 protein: CASSLGLGGDEQYF
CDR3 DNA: TGCGCCAGCAGCTTGGGACTTGGGGGCGACGAGCAGTACTTC

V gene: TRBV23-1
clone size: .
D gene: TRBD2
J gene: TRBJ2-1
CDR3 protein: CASSRPLADYNEQFF
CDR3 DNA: TGCGCCAGCAGTCGGCCTCTAGCGGACTACAATGAGCAGTTCTTC

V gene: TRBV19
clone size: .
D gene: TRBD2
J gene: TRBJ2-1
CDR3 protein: CASKEAAGGRGEQFF
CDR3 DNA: TGTGCCAGTAAAGAAGCAGCGGGAGGGCGGGGTGAGCAGTTCTTC

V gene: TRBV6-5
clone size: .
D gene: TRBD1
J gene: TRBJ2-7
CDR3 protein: CASSRGQGAYEQYF
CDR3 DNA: TGTGCCAGCAGCCGCGGACAGGGGGCCTACGAGCAGTACTTC

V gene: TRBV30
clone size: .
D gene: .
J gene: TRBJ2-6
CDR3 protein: CAWSPGGNVLTF
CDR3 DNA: TGTGCCTGGAGTCCCGGTGGCAACGTCCTGACTTTC

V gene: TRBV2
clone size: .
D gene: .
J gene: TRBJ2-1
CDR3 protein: CASGLSRNEQFF
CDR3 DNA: TGTGCCAGCGGACTCTCCAGGAATGAGCAGTTCTTC

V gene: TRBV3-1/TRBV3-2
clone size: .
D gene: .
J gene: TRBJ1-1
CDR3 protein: CASTNTVNTEAFF
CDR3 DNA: TGTGCCAGCACTAATACCGTGAACACTGAAGCTTTCTTT

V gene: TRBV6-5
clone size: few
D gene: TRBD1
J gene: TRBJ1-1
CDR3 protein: CASSYSTDRANEAFF
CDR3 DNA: TGTGCCAGCAGTTACTCCACCGACAGGGCCAATGAAGCTTTCTTT

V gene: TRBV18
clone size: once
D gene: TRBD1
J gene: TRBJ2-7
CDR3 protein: CASSPPQGWVEQYF
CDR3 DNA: TGTGCCAGCTCACCACCACAGGGGTGGGTGGAGCAGTACTTC

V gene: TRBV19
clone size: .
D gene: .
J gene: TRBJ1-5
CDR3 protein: CASSLLDQPQHF
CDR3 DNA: TGTGCCAGTAGTCTACTGGATCAGCCCCAGCATTTT

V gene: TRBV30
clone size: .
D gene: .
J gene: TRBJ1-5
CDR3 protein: CAWSATGTGGQPQHF
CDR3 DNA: TGTGCCTGGAGTGCCACCGGCACGGGCGGGCAGCCCCAGCATTTT

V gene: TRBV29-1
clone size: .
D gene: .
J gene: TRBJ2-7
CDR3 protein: CSVRRQGGSYEQYF
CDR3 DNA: TGCAGCGTTCGACGACAGGGAGGCTCCTACGAGCAGTACTTC

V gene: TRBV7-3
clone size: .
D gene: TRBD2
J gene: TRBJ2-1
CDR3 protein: CASSLRLAGNNEQFF
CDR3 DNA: TGTGCCAGCAGCTTAAGACTAGCGGGAAACAATGAGCAGTTCTTC

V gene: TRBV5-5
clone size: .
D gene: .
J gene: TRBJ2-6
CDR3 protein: CASSPPANVLTF
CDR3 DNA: TGTGCCAGCAGCCCCCCAGCCAACGTCCTGACTTTC

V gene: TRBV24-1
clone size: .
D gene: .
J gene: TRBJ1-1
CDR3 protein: CAKAGVTNTEAFF
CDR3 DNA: TGTGCTAAGGCGGGGGTAACAAACACTGAAGCTTTCTTT

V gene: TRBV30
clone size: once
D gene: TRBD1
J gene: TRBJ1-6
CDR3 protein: CAWSRPGTGTNYNSPLHF
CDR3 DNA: TGTGCCTGGAGCCGTCCCGGGACAGGGACCAACTATAATTCACCCCTCCACTTT

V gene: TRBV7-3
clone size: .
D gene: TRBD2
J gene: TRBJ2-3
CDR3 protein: CASSLTAGETDTQYF
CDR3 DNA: TGTGCCAGCAGCTTAACAGCGGGAGAGACAGATACGCAGTATTTT

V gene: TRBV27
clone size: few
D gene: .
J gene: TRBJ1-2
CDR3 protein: CASSSVGAHGYTF
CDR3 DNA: TGTGCCAGCAGTTCAGTGGGGGCACATGGCTACACCTTC

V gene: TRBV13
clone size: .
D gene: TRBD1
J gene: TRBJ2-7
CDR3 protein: CASSLLQGNNEQYF
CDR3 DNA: TGTGCCAGCAGCTTATTACAGGGGAACAACGAGCAGTACTTC

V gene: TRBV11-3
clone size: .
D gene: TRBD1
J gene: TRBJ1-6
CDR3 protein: CASSSGQYGSPLHF
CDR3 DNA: TGTGCCAGCAGTTCGGGACAGTACGGTTCACCCCTCCACTTT

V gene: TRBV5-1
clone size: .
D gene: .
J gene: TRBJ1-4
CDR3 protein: CASRSRGSNEKLFF
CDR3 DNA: TGCGCCAGCAGATCCCGGGGGAGTAATGAAAAACTGTTTTTT

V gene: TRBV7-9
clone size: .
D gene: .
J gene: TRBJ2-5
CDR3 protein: CASSSFSQETQYF
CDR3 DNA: TGTGCCAGCAGCTCCTTCAGCCAAGAGACCCAGTACTTC

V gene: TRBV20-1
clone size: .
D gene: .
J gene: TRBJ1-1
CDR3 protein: CSASRGNAFF
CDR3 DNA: TGCAGTGCTAGTAGGGGGAACGCTTTCTTT

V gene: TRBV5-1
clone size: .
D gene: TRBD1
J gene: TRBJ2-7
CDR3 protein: CASSLRQGLLSSYEQYF
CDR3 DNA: TGCGCCAGCAGCTTGCGACAGGGCCTACTCAGCTCCTACGAGCAGTACTTC

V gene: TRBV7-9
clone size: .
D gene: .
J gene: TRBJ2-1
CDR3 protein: CASSLGRVGSYNEQFF
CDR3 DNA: TGTGCCAGCAGCTTAGGGCGGGTCGGTTCCTACAATGAGCAGTTCTTC

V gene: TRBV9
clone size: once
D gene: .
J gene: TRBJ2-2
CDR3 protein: CASSVGVATGTGELFF
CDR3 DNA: TGTGCCAGCAGCGTAGGTGTAGCGACAGGTACCGGGGAGCTGTTTTTT

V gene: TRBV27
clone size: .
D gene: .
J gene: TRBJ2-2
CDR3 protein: CASSEDSRGTGELFF
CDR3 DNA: TGTGCCAGCAGTGAGGACAGCCGGGGCACCGGGGAGCTGTTTTTT

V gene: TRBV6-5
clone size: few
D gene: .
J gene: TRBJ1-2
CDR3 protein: CASSFAGSYGYTF
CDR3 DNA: TGTGCCAGCAGCTTCGCGGGTAGCTATGGCTACACCTTC

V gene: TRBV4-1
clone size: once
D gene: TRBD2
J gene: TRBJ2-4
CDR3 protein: CASSPREGKNIQYF
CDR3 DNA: TGCGCCAGCAGCCCCAGGGAGGGCAAAAACATTCAGTACTTC

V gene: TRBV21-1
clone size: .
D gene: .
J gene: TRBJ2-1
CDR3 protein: CAGERDGSEQFF
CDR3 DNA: TGTGCTGGAGAGCGGGATGGGAGTGAGCAGTTCTTC

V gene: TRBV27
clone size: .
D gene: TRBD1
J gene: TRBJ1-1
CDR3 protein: CASSLTGGGAEAFF
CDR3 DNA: TGTGCCAGCAGTTTGACAGGGGGCGGCGCTGAAGCTTTCTTT

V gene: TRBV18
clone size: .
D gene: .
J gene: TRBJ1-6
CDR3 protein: CASSPLGQGSYNSPLHF
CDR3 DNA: TGTGCCAGCTCACCATTGGGGCAGGGTTCCTATAATTCACCCCTCCACTTT

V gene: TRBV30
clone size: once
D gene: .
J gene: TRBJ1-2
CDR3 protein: CAWSVEPFPFRQDYGYTF
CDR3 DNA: TGTGCCTGGAGTGTCGAGCCGTTCCCTTTCCGACAAGACTATGGCTACACCTTC

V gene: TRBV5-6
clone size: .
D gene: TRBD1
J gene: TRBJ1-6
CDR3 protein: CASAAGGYNSPLHF
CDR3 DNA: TGTGCTTCGGCGGCAGGGGGTTATAATTCACCCCTCCACTTT

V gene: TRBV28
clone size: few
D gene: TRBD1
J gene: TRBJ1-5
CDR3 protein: CASSDRVGQPQHF
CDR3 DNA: TGTGCCAGCAGCGACAGGGTGGGTCAGCCCCAGCATTTT

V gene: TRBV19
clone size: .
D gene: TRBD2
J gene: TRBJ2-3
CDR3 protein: CASREGGRTDTQYF
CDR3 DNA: TGTGCCAGTCGGGAGGGGGGGAGAACAGATACGCAGTATTTT

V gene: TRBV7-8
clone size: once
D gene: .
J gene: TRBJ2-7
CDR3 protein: CASSGSRTGHEQYF
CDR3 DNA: TGTGCCAGCAGCGGGAGCAGGACTGGTCACGAGCAGTACTTC

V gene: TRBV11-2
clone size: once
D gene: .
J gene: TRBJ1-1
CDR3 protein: CASSQLQGNTEAFF
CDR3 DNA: TGTGCCAGCAGTCAGCTCCAGGGTAACACTGAAGCTTTCTTT

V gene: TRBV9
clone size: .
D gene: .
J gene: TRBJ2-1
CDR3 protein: CASSGRTVLAYNEQFF
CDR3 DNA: TGTGCCAGCAGCGGCAGGACAGTCCTTGCCTACAATGAGCAGTTCTTC